This T cell receptor (beta chain) was identified in a study of blood T cell repertoires in COVID-19. Per the authors' pipeline: Amplifying reference gene primers gave estimates of nucleated cell counts. The data were produced by immunoSEQ multiplex PCR, yet TCRdb's version contains in-frame clones alone and is incomplete. V and J calls and clone size are as listed in that table; D and trimming were resolved from the DNA. The repertoire has over 45,000 clones, about four fifths of them found once; the top ten carry roughly 6.4%. This CDR3 comprises 13 residues. V lost 3 bases and J lost 3, with 9 bases in between. Germline V CDR1 and CDR2: KGHSH, LQKENI.

The V and J genes are TRBV18 and TRBJ2-7; D may be TRBD1 (6 bases). The sequenced sample was peripheral blood. The TCR comes from a human donor in a cohort sampled during active or convalescent COVID-19. The CDR3 sequence: CASSPLDSYEQYF. In nucleotides, the CDR3 is TGTGCCAGCTCACCCCTGGACAGCTACGAGCAGTACTTC.